This TCR beta chain comes out of a study of blood T cell repertoires in COVID-19. Methods used by the authors: Reference gene primer amplification gave nucleated cell count estimates. Profiling relied on immunoSEQ multiplex PCR, and the TCRdb table lists in-frame clones only, not all of them. The DNA gave D and trimming, while V, J and clone size come from that table. The repertoire holds about 14,000 clones, with roughly 73% as singletons. Sequencing was done on a sample of peripheral blood. This sequence originates from a boy aged 2 to 9 with active or convalescent COVID-19.

The CDR3 DNA follows: TGCGCCAGCAGTTTCGGGACAAACTATGGCTACACCTTC. Protein: CASSFGTNYGYTF. J is TRBJ1-2 and V is TRBV10-1; TRBD1 might be the D (6 bases). The germline CDR1 and CDR2 sequences are WNHNN and SYGVQD (reference sequence). CDR3 length: 13 amino acids. V was shortened by 5 bases and J by 2 bases, with 9 bases between the two germline ends.